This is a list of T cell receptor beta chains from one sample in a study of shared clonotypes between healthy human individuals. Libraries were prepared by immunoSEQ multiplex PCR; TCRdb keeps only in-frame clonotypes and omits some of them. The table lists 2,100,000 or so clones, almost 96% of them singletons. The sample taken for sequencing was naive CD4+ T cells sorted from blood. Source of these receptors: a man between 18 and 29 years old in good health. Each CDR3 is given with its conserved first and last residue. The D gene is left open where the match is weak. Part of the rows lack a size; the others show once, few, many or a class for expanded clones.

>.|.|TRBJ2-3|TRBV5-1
CASSLALSGDTQYF
TGCGCCAGCAGCTTGGCCCTGTCGGGAGATACGCAGTATTTT
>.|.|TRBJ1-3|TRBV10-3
CAISEDTRSGNTIYF
TGTGCCATCAGTGAGGACACGCGCTCTGGAAACACCATATATTTT
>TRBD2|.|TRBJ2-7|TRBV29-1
CSVAGTSSSYEQYF
TGCAGCGTGGCCGGGACTAGCAGCTCCTACGAGCAGTACTTC
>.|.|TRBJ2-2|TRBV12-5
CASGRGGTGELFF
TGTGCTAGTGGTAGGGGCGGCACCGGGGAGCTGTTTTTT
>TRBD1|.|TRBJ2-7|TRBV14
CASRPSGTGIGNEQYF
TGTGCCAGCAGGCCTTCAGGGACAGGGATAGGCAACGAGCAGTACTTC
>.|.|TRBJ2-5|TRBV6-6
CASSQVTAPKETQYF
TGTGCCAGCAGTCAAGTGACTGCACCTAAAGAGACCCAGTACTTC
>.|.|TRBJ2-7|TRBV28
CASSPPPTGYEQYF
TGTGCCAGCAGTCCGCCCCCTACAGGGTACGAGCAGTACTTC
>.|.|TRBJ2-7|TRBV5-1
CASSLTGRRYEQYF
TGCGCCAGCAGCTTGACAGGGAGGCGCTACGAGCAGTACTTC
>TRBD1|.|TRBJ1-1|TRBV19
CASSLGTGNTEAFF
TGTGCCAGTAGTCTGGGGACAGGGAACACTGAAGCTTTCTTT
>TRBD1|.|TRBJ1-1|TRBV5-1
CASSLDGTGGTEAFF
TGCGCCAGCAGCTTGGACGGGACAGGAGGGACTGAAGCTTTCTTT
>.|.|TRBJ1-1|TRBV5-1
CASSPYGNTEAFF
TGCGCCAGCAGCCCCTACGGGAACACTGAAGCTTTCTTT
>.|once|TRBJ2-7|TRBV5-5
CASSLGLAGPTYEQYF
TGTGCCAGCAGCTTGGGTCTTGCGGGACCTACCTACGAGCAGTACTTC
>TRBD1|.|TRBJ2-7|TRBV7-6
CASSLGTGTGGSYEQYF
TGTGCCAGCAGCTTAGGGACCGGGACAGGGGGCTCCTACGAGCAGTACTTC
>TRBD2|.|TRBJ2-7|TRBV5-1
CASSLAWTSGAYEQYF
TGCGCCAGCAGCTTGGCGTGGACTAGCGGGGCCTACGAGCAGTACTTC
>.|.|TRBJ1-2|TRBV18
CASSPQTDSPHGYTF
TGTGCCAGCTCACCCCAAACGGACAGTCCCCATGGCTACACCTTC
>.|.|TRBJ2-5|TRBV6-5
CASSSGTKETQYF
TGTGCCAGCAGTTCCGGGACAAAAGAGACCCAGTACTTC
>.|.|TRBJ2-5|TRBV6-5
CASSYSRQGTQTQYF
TGTGCCAGCAGTTACTCGAGGCAGGGGACTCAGACCCAGTACTTC
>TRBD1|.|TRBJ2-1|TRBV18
CASSPGQAYNEQFF
TGTGCCAGCTCACCGGGACAGGCGTACAATGAGCAGTTCTTC
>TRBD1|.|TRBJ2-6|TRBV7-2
CASSPGQSLSGANVLTF
TGTGCCAGCTCCCCGGGACAGAGCCTCTCTGGGGCCAACGTCCTGACTTTC
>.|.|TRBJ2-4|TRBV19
CASSTTPGVLQYF
TGTGCCAGTAGTACCACCCCCGGGGTACTTCAGTACTTC
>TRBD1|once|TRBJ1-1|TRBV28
CASLDTGARTEAFF
TGTGCCAGCTTAGATACAGGGGCTCGCACTGAAGCTTTCTTT
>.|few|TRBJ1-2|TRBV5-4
CASSAGTLLNYGYTF
TGTGCCAGCAGCGCGGGGACACTCCTGAACTATGGCTACACCTTC
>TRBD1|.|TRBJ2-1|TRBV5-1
CASSLATFGGQEQFF
TGCGCCAGCAGCTTGGCGACTTTTGGGGGACAGGAGCAGTTCTTC
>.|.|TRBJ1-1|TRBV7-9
CASSLLESTEAFF
TGTGCCAGCAGCTTACTGGAAAGCACTGAAGCTTTCTTT
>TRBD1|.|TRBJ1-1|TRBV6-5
CASSYGTGGGTEAFF
TGTGCCAGCAGTTACGGGACAGGGGGCGGAACTGAAGCTTTCTTT
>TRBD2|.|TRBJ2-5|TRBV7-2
CASSRHSGLAGGAETQYF
TGTGCCAGCAGCCGACACTCGGGACTAGCGGGAGGGGCAGAAACCCAGTACTTC
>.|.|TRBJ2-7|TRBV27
CASKATGSHEQYF
TGTGCCAGCAAGGCTACCGGGAGCCACGAGCAGTACTTC
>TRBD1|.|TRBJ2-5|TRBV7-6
CASSPGTGIVETQYF
TGTGCCAGCAGCCCGGGGACAGGGATCGTAGAGACCCAGTACTTC
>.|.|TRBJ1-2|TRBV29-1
CSVDGGLNHSNYGYTF
TGCAGCGTTGATGGGGGACTAAATCACTCTAACTATGGCTACACCTTC
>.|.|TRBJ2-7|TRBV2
CASSAYRFSYEQYF
TGTGCCAGCAGTGCTTACAGGTTCTCCTACGAGCAGTACTTC
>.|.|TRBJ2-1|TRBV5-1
CASSSDTYNEQFF
TGCGCCAGCAGCTCGGACACCTACAATGAGCAGTTCTTC
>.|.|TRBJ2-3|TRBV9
CASSGSGRLTDTQYF
TGTGCCAGCAGCGGATCGGGGAGGCTCACAGATACGCAGTATTTT
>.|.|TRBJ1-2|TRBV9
CASSGQRHTF
TGTGCCAGCAGCGGCCAGCGCCACACCTTC
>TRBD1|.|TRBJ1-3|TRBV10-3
CAIRRGLVNTIYF
TGTGCCATCAGAAGGGGGCTTGTAAACACCATATATTTT
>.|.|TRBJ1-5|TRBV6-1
CASSESTPQGNQPQHF
TGTGCCAGCAGTGAATCCACACCCCAGGGGAATCAGCCCCAGCATTTT
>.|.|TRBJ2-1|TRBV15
CATSRDVWRVTTYNEQFF
TGTGCCACCAGCAGAGACGTGTGGAGGGTCACAACCTACAATGAGCAGTTCTTC
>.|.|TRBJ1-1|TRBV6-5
CASSYSPGSLEAFF
TGTGCCAGCAGTTACTCGCCCGGATCCCTTGAAGCTTTCTTT
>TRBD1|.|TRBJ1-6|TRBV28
CATGTGDSPLHF
TGTGCCACTGGGACAGGGGACTCACCCCTCCACTTT
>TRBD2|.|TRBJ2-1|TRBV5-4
CASSLGNGRGGNEQFF
TGTGCCAGCAGCTTGGGTAACGGGAGGGGAGGAAATGAGCAGTTCTTC
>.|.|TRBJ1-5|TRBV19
CASSIWAGDPGPQHF
TGTGCCAGTAGTATATGGGCAGGGGACCCTGGGCCCCAGCATTTT
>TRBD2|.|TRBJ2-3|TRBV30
CAWSATGLLTDTQYF
TGTGCCTGGAGTGCCACGGGACTACTCACAGATACGCAGTATTTT
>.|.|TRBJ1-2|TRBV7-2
CASSPGPYYGYTF
TGTGCCAGCAGCCCGGGACCCTACTATGGCTACACCTTC